This T cell receptor beta chain was captured in a study of shared clonotypes between healthy human individuals. For the study at large: Plates per donor: three CD4 naive, three CD4 memory, two CD8 naive, one CD8 memory.

Turning to this clone: Its antigen is currently unknown.

The CDR3 is 14 amino acids. Germline CDR1 is SGHRS and CDR2 is YFSETQ. V was shortened by 1 base and J by 6 bases, with 8 bases between the two germline ends. Study-wide results and caveats: Compared with memory subsets, naive subsets generally had larger estimated richness.

Under the authors' procedure: Filtering of immunoSEQ junctional sequences could not match full-length read filtering. Sequenced by immunoSEQ multiplex PCR; TCRdb stores in-frame clones only, minus some. V and J calls and clone size follow that table, whereas D and trimming were derived from the DNA. There are some 2 million clones in the sample; 85% to 95% occur only once, and about 0.13% lies in the top ten. Source material: naive CD4+ T cells sorted from blood. The subset here: CD45RA+ positively selected. This chain joins TRBV5-1 and TRBJ1-6; D ambiguous. The sequence was collected from a man between 18 and 29 years old in good health. The CDR3: CASSLLTANSPLHF. In nucleotides, the CDR3 is TGCGCCAGCAGCTTGTTAACAGCTAATTCACCCCTCCACTTT. Based on the CDR3 plus reference TRBV5-1 and TRBJ1-6, the full variable domain is KAGVTQTPRYLIKTRGQQVTLSCSPISGHRSVSWYQQTPGQGLQFLFEYFSETQRNKGNFPGRFSGRQFSNSRSEMNVSTLELGDSALYLCASSLLTANSPLHFGNGTRLTVT.